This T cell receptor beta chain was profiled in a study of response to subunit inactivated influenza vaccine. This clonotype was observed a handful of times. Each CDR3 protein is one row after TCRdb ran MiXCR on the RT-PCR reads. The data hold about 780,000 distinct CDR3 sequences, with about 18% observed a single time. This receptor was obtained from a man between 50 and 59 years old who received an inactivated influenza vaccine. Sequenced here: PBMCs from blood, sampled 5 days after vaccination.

In DNA, the CDR3 is TGCAGTGCTAGGCCCGTGTCACTCTCAGATACGCAGTATTTT. Translated, it gives CSARPVSLSDTQYF. The chain carries TRBV20-1 and TRBJ2-3; no clear D gene. The CDR3 is 14 residues long. The germline gives CDR1 DFQATT, CDR2 SNEGSKA (reference sequence). Trimming removed 3 bases from V and 4 bases from J, with 14 bases in between.